The 24 T cell receptor beta chains listed next were all sequenced from one sample in a study of T cell clones after liver transplantation. TCRdb's table, derived via immunoSEQ multiplex PCR, lists solely in-frame clones and lacks some. The sample contains fewer than 85,000 clones, approximately 82% of which appear only once. Here the sequenced sample was CD4+ T cells from blood, taken at the 22-month timepoint. The source of these receptors is a human patient who received a liver transplant. Some T cells may originate from the graft donor.

The chain links TRBV10-3 to TRBJ1-5; no reliable D call. The V gene lost 0 bases and the J gene lost 0 bases, with 15 bases spanning the gap. This CDR3 is built from 18 residues. Germline lookup yields CDR1 ENHRY and CDR2 SYGVKD. CDR3 region: CAISESNGRYGSNQPQHF. The CDR3 DNA reads as TGTGCCATCAGTGAGTCGAATGGGAGATACGGTAGCAATCAGCCCCAGCATTTT.

This chain links TRBV9 with TRBJ1-1; possible D gene TRBD1, 6 bases. V was trimmed by 3 bases and J by 2 bases, leaving 11 bases between them. Looked up from germline, CDR1 is SGDLS and CDR2 is YYNGEE. The CDR3 length is 14 residues. As DNA, the CDR3 is TGTGCCAGCAGCGCACAGGGATCCAACACTGAAGCTTTCTTT. It encodes CASSAQGSNTEAFF.

V gene TRBV4-3 combines with J gene TRBJ2-3; D call uncertain. Trimming cost V 2 bases and J 2 bases, with 11 bases left between them. The CDR3 has 15 amino acids. CDR1 is LGHNA, CDR2 YSLEER, per germline. This CDR3 reads CASSQRRAPTDTQYF. CDR3 nucleotide sequence: TGCGCCAGCAGCCAACGCCGGGCCCCCACAGATACGCAGTATTTT.

V usage is TRBV7-3 and J usage is TRBJ2-1, with D hard to call. V was cut by 0 bases and J by 8 bases, with 11 bases left in between. The CDR3 runs to 14 residues. Germline lookup yields CDR1 SGHTA and CDR2 FQGTGA. The CDR3 DNA follows: TGTGCCAGCAGCTTAACCCCCCAGATGGATGAGCAGTTCTTC. Translating gives CASSLTPQMDEQFF. Supplemented by reference TRBV7-3 and TRBJ2-1, the full variable domain reads GAGVSQTPSNKVTEKGKYVELRCDPISGHTALYWYRQSLGQGPEFLIYFQGTGAADDSGLPNDRFFAVRPEGSVSTLKIQRTERGDSAVYLCASSLTPQMDEQFFGPGTRLTVL.

CDR3 DNA sequence: TGTGCCAGCAGCCACTGGCAGCGAGGCACCGGGGAGCTGTTTTTT. Translated: CASSHWQRGTGELFF. The rearrangement joins TRBV7-2 to TRBJ2-2; D not resolved. From germline, CDR1 is SGHTA and CDR2 FQGNSA. The CDR3 loop spans 15 amino acids. V lost 5 bases and J 4 bases, leaving 14 bases between the germline ends.

The chain carries TRBV10-1 and TRBJ2-7, with 11 nucleotides matching TRBD1. The CDR3 covers 15 residues. V lost 4 bases to trimming and J lost 4 bases; unmatched junction nucleotides: 6. In germline, CDR1 is WNHNN, CDR2 SYGVQD (reference sequence). The CDR3 bases are TGCGCCAGCAGTGTTCCCCGGGACAGGGGGTACGAGCAGTACTTC. Translation gives CASSVPRDRGYEQYF.

The gene calls are TRBV30 and TRBJ1-2; D is possibly TRBD1 (5 bases). The CDR3 contains 11 residues. Trimming pared 5 bases from V and 5 bases from J, leaving 9 bases between. CDR1 is GTSNPN, CDR2 SVGIG, per germline (reference sequence). This CDR3 reads CAWGHSYGYTF. Written as DNA, the CDR3 is TGTGCCTGGGGACACAGTTATGGCTACACCTTC.

This clone showed up just a few times. This CDR3 is also generated by other DNA sequences in the sample. This sequence joins TRBV18 and TRBJ1-1; D gene unclear. Between the trimmed V and J ends, which lost 0 bases and 1 base, there was a span of 3 bases. CDR3 length equals 13 residues. Germline CDR1 reads KGHSH; CDR2 reads LQKENI. The CDR3 is CASSPPQNTEAFF. In DNA, the CDR3 is TGTGCCAGCTCACCACCGCAGAACACTGAAGCTTTCTTT.

The chain is built from TRBV2 and TRBJ1-4; 8 nucleotides line up with TRBD1. J lost 0 bases, V lost 7 bases, and 1 base had no gene match. The CDR3 runs to 14 residues. The germline V gene encodes CDR1 SNHLY and CDR2 FYNNEI. CDR3 amino acids: CASIRGPTNEKLFF. The CDR3 coding sequence is TGTGCCAGCATCAGGGGGCCAACTAATGAAAAACTGTTTTTT.

The chain couples TRBV4-3 to TRBJ1-1, with D uncertain. This CDR3 contains 13 residues. CDR1 is LGHNA, CDR2 YSLEER, per germline. V lost 1 base and J lost 1, with 4 bases in between. The CDR3 here is CASSQVRNTEAFF. CDR3 DNA sequence: TGCGCCAGCAGCCAAGTCAGGAACACTGAAGCTTTCTTT.

This sequence joins TRBV4-3 and TRBJ1-1, with no clear D. The CDR3 totals 15 residues. Trimming took off 1 base at V and 0 bases at J, with 9 bases between the two ends. Germline V gene sequence: CDR1 LGHNA, CDR2 YSLEER. This CDR3 reads CASSQVLQMNTEAFF. The CDR3 DNA is TGCGCCAGCAGCCAAGTATTACAAATGAACACTGAAGCTTTCTTT.

This chain joins TRBV29-1 and TRBJ1-2, with D unresolved. CDR1 and CDR2 from the germline V gene are SQVTM and ANQGSEA. The CDR3 spans 13 residues. V lost 7 bases, J lost 3 bases, and 15 bases lay in between. Here the CDR3 reads CSDGLPPDYGYTF. In DNA, the CDR3 is TGCAGCGACGGGCTCCCCCCCGACTATGGCTACACCTTC.

The chain combines TRBV7-8 with TRBJ2-3; D unresolved. The germline V and J ends were trimmed by 0 bases and 6 bases, with 7 bases remaining between them. The CDR3 sequence is 13 residues long. The germline V gene encodes CDR1 SGHVS and CDR2 FQNEAQ. DNA for the CDR3: TGTGCCAGCAGCTTAGCGCTGGTTGATACGCAGTATTTT. Translating gives CASSLALVDTQYF. Combining the CDR3 with reference TRBV7-8 and TRBJ2-3 gives the whole variable domain GAGVSQSPRYKVAKRGQDVALRCDPISGHVSLFWYQQALGQGPEFLTYFQNEAQLDKSGLPSDRFFAERPEGSVSTLKIQRTQQEDSAVYLCASSLALVDTQYFGPGTRLTVL.

The V call is TRBV5-1, the J call TRBJ2-1, with a possible D match to TRBD1 (7 bases). The V gene lost 7 bases and the J gene lost 0 bases, with 11 bases spanning the gap. The CDR3 runs to 14 residues. Germline values: CDR1 SGHRS, CDR2 YFSETQ. This CDR3 is CASGGDSSYNEQFF. The CDR3 DNA follows: TGCGCCAGCGGAGGGGACAGCTCCTACAATGAGCAGTTCTTC.

The chain uses TRBV28 and TRBJ1-2; 8 bases agree with TRBD1. The CDR3 spans 15 residues. The germline CDR1 and CDR2 sequences are MDHEN and SYDVKM. After removal of 7 bases from V and 8 bases from J, the junction contained 15 bases not matched to a gene. This CDR3 reads CASTTRGGQVGGYTF. As DNA, the CDR3 is TGTGCCAGCACCACCCGCGGGGGACAGGTGGGAGGCTACACCTTC.

The V gene is TRBV2, the J gene TRBJ2-5, with D possibly being TRBD2 (5 bases). Germline V lookup: CDR1 SNHLY, CDR2 FYNNEI. V lost 8 bases and J 5 bases, leaving 21 bases between the germline ends. The CDR3 extends over 15 amino acids. The CDR3 reads CASSGNGLFGETQYF. In DNA, the CDR3 is TGTGCCAGCTCCGGGAACGGCCTCTTCGGGGAGACCCAGTACTTC.

In its sample, this clone was seen a few times. This sequence joins TRBV4-2 and TRBJ2-7; 7 bases fit TRBD2. This CDR3 has 15 amino acids. V lost 0 bases, J lost 7 bases, and 9 bases stayed unmatched. Germline V CDR1 and CDR2: LGHNA, YNFKEQ. CDR3 residues: CASSQDSRDGGEQYF. The DNA of the CDR3 is TGTGCCAGCAGCCAAGACAGTCGGGACGGGGGGGAGCAGTACTTC.

The rearrangement uses TRBV7-2 and TRBJ2-2; tentative D call: TRBD2 (6 bases). The germline CDR1 and CDR2 sequences are SGHTA and FQGNSA. Trimming stripped 1 base from V and 0 bases from J, with 9 bases between. The CDR3 has 16 residues. CDR3 bases: TGTGCCAGCAGCTTAGTAGGCGGGGCGAACACCGGGGAGCTGTTTTTT. As protein: CASSLVGGANTGELFF.

The chain recombines TRBV5-1 with TRBJ1-1; maybe TRBD1 (6 bases). The CDR3 is 16 amino acids. Germline V CDR1 and CDR2: SGHRS, YFSETQ. V was trimmed by 4 bases and J by 2 bases, leaving 18 bases between them. The chain's CDR3 is CASSVYRAGGNTEAFF. In nucleotides, the CDR3 is TGCGCCAGCAGCGTGTACAGGGCTGGGGGTAACACTGAAGCTTTCTTT.

The table lists this clone with a few counts. The chain links TRBV29-1 to TRBJ2-7; tentatively, D is TRBD1 or TRBD2 (5 bases each). Between the trimmed V and J ends, which lost 7 bases and 1 base, there was a span of 17 bases. This CDR3 has 14 amino acids. The germline V gene encodes CDR1 SQVTM and CDR2 ANQGSEA. The CDR3 loop is CSAVRGVRSYEQYF. DNA for the CDR3: TGCAGCGCCGTGAGAGGGGTCAGGTCCTACGAGCAGTACTTC.

V and J are TRBV19 and TRBJ1-1; D may be TRBD1 (5 bases). V gave up 1 base and J gave up 6 bases, with 15 bases separating them. The CDR3 runs 15 residues. Germline-derived CDR1 and CDR2 are LNHDA and SQIVND (reference sequence). DNA for the CDR3: TGTGCCAGTAGTATAGGTCCCAGGGCGATGGCTGAAGCTTTCTTT. Amino acid sequence: CASSIGPRAMAEAFF.

This clone has just a few counts. The V and J genes are TRBV6-5 and TRBJ1-2, with D unclear. Germline V CDR1 and CDR2: MNHEY, SVGAGI. This CDR3 has 15 residues. The V gene lost 2 bases and the J gene lost 1 base, with 11 bases spanning the gap. CDR3 in DNA: TGTGCCAGCAGTTACGGGTCAGGTAGTAACTATGGCTACACCTTC. This gives the protein CASSYGSGSNYGYTF.

This clone was detected only once. The chain links TRBV29-1 to TRBJ2-7, with 11 bases fitting TRBD1. V trimming: 3 bases; J trimming: 2 bases; junction bases outside the gene matches: 6. Germline lookup yields CDR1 SQVTM and CDR2 ANQGSEA. This CDR3 has 15 amino acids. DNA of the CDR3: TGCAGCGTTGAGCTCGGGACAGGGGGTCCCTACGAGCAGTACTTC. Its translation is CSVELGTGGPYEQYF.

The chain carries TRBV7-9 and TRBJ1-4, with 8 bases aligning to TRBD1. Losses at the gene ends were 5 bases for V and 8 bases for J; bases not matched to a gene: 10. Germline V CDR1 and CDR2: SEHNR, FQNEAQ (reference sequence). The CDR3 has 15 residues. The CDR3 sequence is CASSPRGQVSEKLFF. The CDR3 DNA reads TGTGCCAGCAGCCCCCGGGGACAGGTATCCGAAAAACTGTTTTTT. Variable domain in full (rest from reference TRBV7-9 and TRBJ1-4): DTGVSQNPRHKITKRGQNVTFRCDPISEHNRLYWYRQTLGQGPEFLTYFQNEAQLEKSRLLSDRFSAERPKGSFSTLEIQRTEQGDSAMYLCASSPRGQVSEKLFFGSGTQLSVL.